Following are 28 T cell receptor beta chains from one sample sequenced in a study of CD8+CD57+ T cells in acquired aplastic anemia. Selection for sequencing was limited to patients who had shown CD8+CD57+ cell expansion by flow cytometry. Researchers used genomic DNA as the template to profile TCR beta VDJ and CDR3. Each CDR3 protein gets one entry after TCRdb re-called the reads with MiXCR. This table has 450,000 to 550,000 distinct CDR3 sequences, around a third appearing once. The sequencing sample was made of sorted CD4+, CD8+, or CD8+CD57+ T cells (not recorded which) from PBMCs. The receptors were sampled from a human donor with aplastic anemia.

This chain uses TRBV20-1 with TRBJ1-2; D gene unclear. This CDR3 has 18 residues. Germline CDR1 is DFQATT and CDR2 is SNEGSKA (reference sequence). V was trimmed by 1 base and J by 3 bases, leaving 24 bases between them. CDR3 nucleotides: TGCAGTGCTAGAGGGTTTGGGCAGGCGGTCGGGTCGGACTATGGCTACACCTTC. This encodes CSARGFGQAVGSDYGYTF.

This clonotype was seen many times. The chain employs TRBV20-1 and TRBJ1-6; TRBD1 matches 8 bases. This CDR3 has 16 amino acids. Unmatched junction bases numbered 8, after V lost 4 bases and J lost 3 bases. CDR1 and CDR2 from the germline V gene are DFQATT and SNEGSKA (reference sequence). This CDR3 is CSATEDRAYYNSPLHF. The DNA of the CDR3 is TGCAGTGCTACGGAGGACAGGGCCTACTATAATTCACCCCTCCACTTT.

The chain employs TRBV20-1 and TRBJ1-2; the D gene is possibly TRBD1 (6 bases). This CDR3 region has 15 residues. Trimming cost V 0 bases and J 1 base, with 12 bases left between them. Germline lookup yields CDR1 DFQATT and CDR2 SNEGSKA (reference sequence). CDR3 loop: CSARDVRDNNYGYTF. The DNA for the CDR3 is TGCAGTGCTAGAGATGTGAGGGACAATAACTATGGCTACACCTTC.

The J gene is TRBJ2-1, the V gene TRBV29-1, with 9 bases lining up with TRBD1. The CDR3 is 14 amino acids. Germline CDR1 reads SQVTM; CDR2 reads ANQGSEA. CDR3 coding DNA: TGCAGTGCAGATAGGGACAGGGATTCGGGTGAGCAGTTCTTC. Protein sequence: CSADRDRDSGEQFF.

Concerning this clonotype: Because it lacks the conserved phenylalanine or tryptophan at the end, this CDR3 is likely a read error. The chain has TRBV20-1 and TRBJ2-5; unclear D gene. Trimming stripped 0 bases from V and 3 bases from J, with 11 bases between. The CDR3 covers 14 residues. From germline, CDR1 is DFQATT and CDR2 SNEGSKA (reference sequence). The CDR3 sequence: CSARDALVEETQYL. In DNA, the CDR3 is TGCAGTGCTAGAGATGCCCTAGTTGAAGAGACCCAGTACCTC.

This rearrangement joins TRBV27 to TRBJ1-1, with 8 positions matching TRBD1. The germline gives CDR1 MNHEY, CDR2 SMNVEV (reference sequence). The junction had 4 bases not matched to a gene; V was cut back by 3 bases and J by 4 bases. This CDR3 contains 14 residues. In DNA, the CDR3 is TGTGCCAGCAGTTTCAGGGGGCGGAGCACTGAAGCTTTCTTT. Encoded protein: CASSFRGRSTEAFF.

Comments on this clonotype: One base away lies a much larger clone, so this may be a sequencing read error. The V and J genes are TRBV6-5 and TRBJ1-2, with D unresolved. The CDR3 consists of 13 residues. Germline V gene data show CDR1 as MNHEY and CDR2 as SVGAGI. DNA for the CDR3: TGTGCCGGCAGTTACGATGCTAACTATGGCTACACCTTC. Protein: CAGSYDANYGYTF.

This rearrangement joins TRBV15 to TRBJ2-1, with 9 bases matching TRBD2. From germline, CDR1 is LNHNV and CDR2 YYDKDF (reference sequence). CDR3 size: 15 residues. V shed 4 bases and J 9 bases; nucleotides not matched to a gene: 10. The chain's CDR3 is CATSNQLAGDGEQFF. CDR3 coding DNA: TGTGCCACCAGCAACCAATTAGCGGGAGATGGTGAGCAGTTCTTC.

Many counts were recorded for this clonotype. This sequence joins TRBV2 and TRBJ1-1; unclear D gene. Trimming took off 0 bases at V and 3 bases at J, with 8 bases between the two ends. The CDR3 runs to 14 residues. Germline lookup yields CDR1 SNHLY and CDR2 FYNNEI. Here the CDR3 DNA reads TGTGCCAGCAGTGAAGCAGGGTCGGACACTGAAGCTTTCTTT. Translated, it gives CASSEAGSDTEAFF.

This clonotype was seen ten or more times. This sequence joins TRBV10-3 and TRBJ1-6; no clear D. Germline V gene sequence: CDR1 ENHRY, CDR2 SYGVKD. This CDR3 contains 15 residues. Trimming shortened V by 10 bases and J by 0 bases, and 13 bases separated the two germline ends. The CDR3 protein is CATSDNISYNSPLHF. Written as DNA, the CDR3 is TGTGCCACGTCTGACAACATCTCCTATAATTCACCCCTCCACTTT.

A few counts support this clonotype. This chain joins TRBV7-8 and TRBJ1-3; D is undetermined. V dropped 2 bases and J dropped 2 bases, with 10 bases sitting between them. The CDR3 totals 15 residues. The germline CDR1 and CDR2 sequences are SGHVS and FQNEAQ. The CDR3 sequence is CASSLLLGAGNTIYF. The DNA for the CDR3 is TGTGCCAGCAGCTTATTGCTCGGAGCTGGAAACACCATATATTTT.

This clonotype was observed a handful of times. The rearrangement links TRBV7-2 to TRBJ2-7; D is possibly TRBD1 (6 bases). V was clipped by 8 bases and J by 2 bases, with 13 bases between them. Germline CDR1 is SGHTA and CDR2 is FQGNSA. This CDR3 is built from 13 residues. The CDR3 loop is CASGNRATYEQYF. CDR3 sequence (DNA): TGTGCCAGCGGCAACAGGGCTACCTACGAGCAGTACTTC.

This clonotype has at least ten counts. CDR3 residues: CASSLINEKLFF. CDR3 sequence (DNA): TGTGCCAGCAGCTTAATTAATGAAAAACTGTTTTTT. V and J are TRBV7-8 and TRBJ1-4; no definite D call. Germline V gene data show CDR1 as SGHVS and CDR2 as FQNEAQ. Trimming pared 2 bases from V and 4 bases from J, leaving 2 bases between. CDR3 length: 12 amino acids.

The V call is TRBV27, the J call TRBJ1-5; D possibly corresponds to TRBD1 (5 bases). The V end lost 6 bases, the J end lost 2 bases, and 17 bases lay between the germline ends. This CDR3 is 16 amino acids long. Germline V gene sequence: CDR1 MNHEY, CDR2 SMNVEV (reference sequence). CDR3 DNA sequence: TGTGCCAGCAGAGAATGGGGCGGGGAGGGCAATCAGCCCCAGCATTTT. It translates to CASREWGGEGNQPQHF.

In this sample, this clonotype turned up many times. The chain joins TRBV20-1 to TRBJ2-5; D may be TRBD2 (6 bases). This CDR3 has 13 residues. CDR1 DFQATT and CDR2 SNEGSKA come from the germline V gene (reference sequence). V was clipped by 3 bases and J by 2 bases, with 10 bases between them. The CDR3 loop is CSASEGLQETQYF. The DNA for the CDR3 is TGCAGTGCTAGTGAGGGACTTCAAGAGACCCAGTACTTC.

This clonotype has a count of ten or more. The chain recombines TRBV2 with TRBJ2-7; 9 bases are a match to TRBD2. This CDR3 comprises 12 residues. Germline values: CDR1 SNHLY, CDR2 FYNNEI. The CDR3 DNA reads as TGTGCAAGTAGCGGGAGACCCTACGAGCAGTACTTC. This codes for CASSGRPYEQYF. The whole variable domain, filled in from reference TRBV2 and TRBJ2-7, reads EPEVTQTPSHQVTQMGQEVILRCVPISNHLYFYWYRQILGQKVEFLVSFYNNEISEKSEIFDDQFSVERPDGSNFTLKIRSTKLEDSAMYFCASSGRPYEQYFGPGTRLTVT.

A few counts support this clonotype. The rearrangement links TRBV20-1 to TRBJ1-1; 7 bases are shared with TRBD1. This CDR3 is built from 16 residues. V gave up 3 bases and J gave up 1 base; unmatched junction bases: 11. Germline V lookup: CDR1 DFQATT, CDR2 SNEGSKA (reference sequence). The CDR3 DNA follows: TGCAGTGCTAGCGCCCCCCACAGGGGAGGGAACACTGAAGCTTTCTTT. Amino acids: CSASAPHRGGNTEAFF.

The chain is built from TRBV2 and TRBJ2-5; D is perhaps TRBD1 (5 bases). The CDR3 contains 13 residues. V was clipped by 2 bases and J by 4 bases, with 8 bases between them. The germline CDR1 and CDR2 sequences are SNHLY and FYNNEI. The CDR3 region is CASSERRVETQYF. CDR3 sequence (DNA): TGTGCCAGCAGTGAACGCAGGGTAGAGACCCAGTACTTC.

J is TRBJ1-6 and V is TRBV10-3; D possibly corresponds to TRBD1 (5 bases). The CDR3 runs 15 residues. Trimming took 10 bases from V and 7 from J, leaving 20 bases between them. From germline, CDR1 is ENHRY and CDR2 SYGVKD. The chain's CDR3 is CATNHEAGRNSPLHF. For the CDR3, the DNA is TGTGCCACCAACCACGAGGCAGGGCGAAATTCACCCCTCCACTTT.

This clonotype was picked up one time. CDR3 residues: CASKRLAGVRDTQYF. The CDR3 DNA follows: TGCGCCAGCAAACGACTAGCGGGTGTCCGGGATACGCAGTATTTT. The V and J genes are TRBV10-1 and TRBJ2-3; 10 nucleotides agree with TRBD2. J gave up 6 bases and V 7 bases, and 10 bases lay outside the gene matches. The CDR3 is 15 residues long. Germline CDR1 is WNHNN and CDR2 is SYGVQD (reference sequence).

The V gene is TRBV6-5, the J gene TRBJ2-7; D may be TRBD2 (5 bases). Germline assignment: CDR1 MNHEY and CDR2 SVGAGI. The CDR3 has 13 amino acids. The V and J ends lost 0 bases and 9 bases respectively, with 12 bases between them. CDR3 coding DNA: TGTGCCAGCAGTTACTCGGCGACTACGAGGCAGTACTTC. Residues: CASSYSATTRQYF.

This clonotype was seen at least ten times. This chain links TRBV7-3 with TRBJ2-1, with no clear D. V dropped 5 bases and J dropped 8 bases, with 4 bases sitting between them. Germline assignment: CDR1 SGHTA and CDR2 FQGTGA. The CDR3 runs 10 residues. The CDR3 coding sequence is TGTGCCAGCAGCCAGGATGAGCAGTTCTTC. Translating it yields CASSQDEQFF. Full variable domain (rest looked up from reference TRBV7-3 and TRBJ2-1): GAGVSQTPSNKVTEKGKYVELRCDPISGHTALYWYRQSLGQGPEFLIYFQGTGAADDSGLPNDRFFAVRPEGSVSTLKIQRTERGDSAVYLCASSQDEQFFGPGTRLTVL.

This clonotype has just a few counts. This sequence joins TRBV5-1 and TRBJ2-5; TRBD2 matches at 7 bases. V dropped 5 bases and J dropped 3; count of bases not matched to a gene: 10. Germline V gene lookup returns CDR1 SGHRS and CDR2 YFSETQ. The length of the CDR3 is 15 residues. The CDR3 DNA reads TGCGCCAGCAGTAACCAACTAGGGAGGGAAGAGACCCAGTACTTC. This gives the protein CASSNQLGREETQYF.

This clonotype has at least ten counts. V and J are TRBV15 and TRBJ1-6; D gene ambiguous. Germline V gene lookup returns CDR1 LNHNV and CDR2 YYDKDF (reference sequence). The ends were cut back, 0 bases at V and 9 bases at J, with 9 bases in the middle. The CDR3 runs to 14 residues. The chain's CDR3 is CATSRDLPVSPLHF. CDR3 coding DNA: TGTGCCACCAGCAGAGATCTGCCAGTTTCACCCCTCCACTTT.

This clonotype occurred many times. The CDR3 region has the DNA TGTGCCAGCAGTGTGGAGGTCTCTGAAAAACTGTTTTTT. Its translation is CASSVEVSEKLFF. The rearrangement links TRBV2 to TRBJ1-4, with unresolved D. CDR1 is SNHLY and CDR2 is FYNNEI in the germline V gene. Trimming took off 4 bases at V and 7 bases at J, with 10 bases between the two ends. The CDR3 runs to 13 residues.

A few counts support this clonotype. The chain carries TRBV13 and TRBJ1-2; tentative D call: TRBD1 (5 bases). Germline CDR1 PRHDT, CDR2 FYEKMQ (reference sequence). Trimming cost V 7 bases and J 4 bases, with 13 bases left between them. This CDR3 has 13 amino acids. CDR3 amino acids: CASTPGVAYGYTF. The CDR3 DNA is TGTGCCAGCACCCCGGGGGTTGCCTATGGCTACACCTTC.

This clonotype was counted many times. V gene TRBV15 combines with J gene TRBJ2-7; 8 bases are shared with TRBD1. Trimming cost V 1 base and J 5 bases; bases outside gene matches: 7. Germline V lookup: CDR1 LNHNV, CDR2 YYDKDF (reference sequence). This CDR3 comprises 15 residues. This chain's CDR3 is CATSRGGQGGNEQYF. CDR3 DNA sequence: TGTGCCACCAGCAGAGGAGGACAGGGCGGCAACGAGCAGTACTTC.

The sample holds a few counts of this clonotype. V usage is TRBV15 and J usage is TRBJ2-7; 12 bases are a match to TRBD2. Per germline, CDR1 LNHNV and CDR2 YYDKDF (reference sequence). This CDR3 spans 16 amino acids. Trimming cost V 3 bases and J 3 bases; bases outside gene matches: 6. The CDR3 reads CATSSSQLAGGYEQYF. CDR3 DNA sequence: TGTGCCACCAGCAGCTCTCAACTAGCGGGAGGCTACGAGCAGTACTTC.